The T cell receptor (beta chain) under discussion was sequenced for a study of PD-L1 blockade in urothelial cancer. Across the study: Researchers looked at the blood 3 weeks (second dose) and 6 weeks after treatment began. Points from the study as a whole: Patients with below-median pretreatment blood clonality survived longer.

Remarks on this clone: The antigen remains unidentified.

Time point of the sample: pretreatment peripheral blood. Patients each gave 1 to 8 samples, pretreatment and on-treatment. Libraries were prepared by immunoSEQ multiplex PCR; TCRdb keeps only in-frame clonotypes and omits some of them. The repertoire holds approximately 90,000 clones, with roughly 84% as singletons. V trimming: 2 bases; J trimming: 3 bases; junction bases outside the gene matches: 5. The CDR3 length is 15 residues. CDR1 is MNHEY and CDR2 is SVGAGI in the germline V gene. The input for sequencing was PBMCs, taken around atezolizumab (anti-PD-L1) treatment. The receptor was derived from a man in his sixties with urothelial cancer. V is TRBV6-5 and J is TRBJ2-3; TRBD1 matches 7 bases. The DNA for the CDR3 is TGTGCCAGCAGTTACCGACAGGGTCTAACAGATACGCAGTATTTT. It is translated as CASSYRQGLTDTQYF.